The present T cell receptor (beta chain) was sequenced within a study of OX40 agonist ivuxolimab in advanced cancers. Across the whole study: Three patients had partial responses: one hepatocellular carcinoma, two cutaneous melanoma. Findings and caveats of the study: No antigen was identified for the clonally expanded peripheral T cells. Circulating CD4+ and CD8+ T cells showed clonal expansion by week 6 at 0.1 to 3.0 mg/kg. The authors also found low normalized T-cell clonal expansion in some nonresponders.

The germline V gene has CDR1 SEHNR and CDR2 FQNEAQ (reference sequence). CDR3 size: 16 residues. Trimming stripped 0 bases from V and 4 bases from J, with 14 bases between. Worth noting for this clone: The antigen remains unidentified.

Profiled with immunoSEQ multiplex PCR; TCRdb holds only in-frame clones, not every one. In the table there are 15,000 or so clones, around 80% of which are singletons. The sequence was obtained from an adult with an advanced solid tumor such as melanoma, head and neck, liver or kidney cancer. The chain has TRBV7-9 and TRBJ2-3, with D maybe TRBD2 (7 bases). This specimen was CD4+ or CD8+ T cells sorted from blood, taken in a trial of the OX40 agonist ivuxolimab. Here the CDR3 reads CASSLAGGLGADTQYF. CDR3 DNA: TGTGCCAGCAGCTTAGCGGGGGGGCTAGGTGCAGATACGCAGTATTTT.